This is a list of T cell receptor beta chains from one sample in a study of identical twins. MiXCR, run by TCRdb on the 5' RACE reads, gives a single entry per CDR3 protein. The profile covers 100,000 to 110,000 distinct CDR3 sequences, with 5.9% appearing a single time and roughly 12% taken by the ten largest. The specimen was memory T cells sorted from blood. All receptors come from a woman aged 50 to 65 in good health. The CDR3 runs from the conserved cysteine through the conserved F or W. Each record gives: V gene, J gene, clone size, D gene, CDR3 protein, CDR3 DNA. A D gene is named only where the DNA matches it firmly. Not all rows give a size; the values are once, few, many and, for expanded clones, a class.

V: TRBV18
J: TRBJ2-1
size: many
D: TRBD2
CDR3: CASSGSGASYNEQFF
DNA: TGTGCCAGCTCAGGGAGCGGGGCCTCCTACAATGAGCAGTTCTTC

V: TRBV19
J: TRBJ2-2
size: few
D: TRBD2
CDR3: CASRLAGANTGELFF
DNA: TGTGCCAGCAGACTAGCGGGTGCGAACACCGGGGAGCTGTTTTTT

V: TRBV12-5
J: TRBJ2-2
size: many
D: TRBD2
CDR3: CASGLVGTSGTLGLFF
DNA: TGTGCTAGTGGTTTGGTAGGGACTAGCGGCACGCTGGGGCTGTTTTTT

V: TRBV6-1
J: TRBJ2-4
size: many
D: -
CDR3: CASSMTELAKNIQYF
DNA: TGTGCCAGCAGTATGACAGAACTAGCCAAAAACATTCAGTACTTC

V: TRBV24-1
J: TRBJ1-5
size: many
D: -
CDR3: CATSFEGNQPQHF
DNA: TGTGCCACCAGTTTCGAGGGCAATCAGCCCCAGCATTTT

V: TRBV7-8
J: TRBJ2-5
size: few
D: -
CDR3: CASSKIQETQYF
DNA: TGTGCCAGCAGCAAGATCCAAGAGACCCAGTACTTC

V: TRBV5-1
J: TRBJ2-1
size: many
D: -
CDR3: CASSYSNEQFF
DNA: TGCGCCAGCAGCTATTCCAATGAGCAGTTCTTC

V: TRBV6-5
J: TRBJ1-1
size: -
D: -
CDR3: CASSLRGLGTEAFF
DNA: TGTGCCAGCAGTCTCAGGGGACTGGGCACTGAAGCTTTCTTT

V: TRBV6-5
J: TRBJ2-3
size: many
D: -
CDR3: CASSMGWESSDTQYF
DNA: TGTGCCAGCAGTATGGGGTGGGAGAGCTCAGATACGCAGTATTTT

V: TRBV19
J: TRBJ2-1
size: many
D: -
CDR3: CASTSPKGHEQFF
DNA: TGTGCCAGTACCTCCCCTAAGGGGCATGAGCAGTTCTTC

V: TRBV6-6
J: TRBJ2-3
size: many
D: -
CDR3: CASSYPEGPGTDTQYF
DNA: TGTGCCAGCAGTTACCCGGAGGGCCCGGGCACAGATACGCAGTATTTT

V: TRBV28
J: TRBJ2-5
size: many
D: TRBD1
CDR3: CASSLPTGQQETQYF
DNA: TGTGCCAGCAGTTTACCCACGGGACAGCAAGAGACCCAGTACTTC

V: TRBV29-1
J: TRBJ2-4
size: many
D: TRBD2
CDR3: CSVGLAGAKNIQYF
DNA: TGCAGCGTTGGACTAGCGGGAGCCAAAAACATTCAGTACTTC

V: TRBV29-1
J: TRBJ1-5
size: many
D: -
CDR3: CSVGLGSNQPQHF
DNA: TGCAGCGTTGGTCTCGGTAGCAATCAGCCCCAGCATTTT

V: TRBV20-1
J: TRBJ2-1
size: -
D: TRBD2
CDR3: CSASRGDARAEQFF
DNA: TGCAGTGCTAGTCGGGGGGACGCCAGGGCTGAGCAGTTCTTC

V: TRBV24-1
J: TRBJ2-3
size: many
D: -
CDR3: CATSDFRENTQYF
DNA: TGTGCCACCAGTGATTTTCGGGAAAATACGCAGTATTTT

V: TRBV7-2
J: TRBJ2-5
size: many
D: -
CDR3: CASSLARVETQYF
DNA: TGTGCCAGCAGCTTAGCGAGGGTAGAGACCCAGTACTTC

V: TRBV5-5
J: TRBJ1-5
size: many
D: -
CDR3: CASSKTGAPNQPQHF
DNA: TGTGCCAGCAGTAAAACCGGGGCCCCCAATCAGCCCCAGCATTTT

V: TRBV2
J: TRBJ1-2
size: few
D: -
CDR3: CASSEFPGGYTF
DNA: TGTGCCAGCAGTGAATTTCCCGGTGGCTACACCTTC

V: TRBV7-8
J: TRBJ2-3
size: many
D: -
CDR3: CASSLRQGQRTDTQYF
DNA: TGTGCCAGCAGCTTAAGGCAGGGGCAACGCACAGATACGCAGTATTTT

V: TRBV12-5
J: TRBJ2-2
size: many
D: -
CDR3: CASGLDTGELFF
DNA: TGTGCTAGTGGTCTAGACACCGGGGAGCTGTTTTTT

V: TRBV7-6
J: TRBJ2-5
size: many
D: -
CDR3: CASSLSGTARVETQYF
DNA: TGTGCCAGCAGTCTTTCCGGGACTGCGCGGGTGGAGACCCAGTACTTC

V: TRBV2
J: TRBJ2-6
size: many
D: -
CDR3: CASSDWSSGANVLTF
DNA: TGTGCCAGCAGTGATTGGTCATCCGGGGCCAACGTCCTGACTTTC

V: TRBV29-1
J: TRBJ2-6
size: many
D: -
CDR3: CSVQPATGLSGANVLTF
DNA: TGCAGCGTTCAGCCAGCCACGGGCCTCTCTGGGGCCAACGTCCTGACTTTC

V: TRBV2
J: TRBJ2-1
size: many
D: TRBD2
CDR3: CASSERLAGDQFF
DNA: TGTGCCAGCAGCGAAAGACTAGCGGGGGACCAGTTCTTC

V: TRBV12-3/TRBV12-4
J: TRBJ2-4
size: many
D: -
CDR3: CASSYLSGAKNIQYF
DNA: TGTGCCAGCAGTTACTTGAGCGGAGCCAAAAACATTCAGTACTTC

V: TRBV11-2
J: TRBJ1-1
size: -
D: -
CDR3: CASSPRQAYTEAFF
DNA: TGTGCCAGCAGCCCCCGACAGGCTTACACTGAAGCTTTCTTT

V: TRBV29-1
J: TRBJ2-2
size: many
D: -
CDR3: CSVDMGYTGELFF
DNA: TGCAGCGTTGATATGGGTTACACCGGGGAGCTGTTTTTT

V: TRBV11-2
J: TRBJ1-5
size: -
D: -
CDR3: CASSLFNSNQPQHF
DNA: TGTGCCAGCAGCCTCTTTAATAGCAATCAGCCCCAGCATTTT

V: TRBV2
J: TRBJ2-4
size: many
D: -
CDR3: CASSELLVKNIQYF
DNA: TGTGCCAGCAGTGAACTTCTCGTCAAAAACATTCAGTACTTC

V: TRBV7-3
J: TRBJ2-3
size: many
D: -
CDR3: CASGPGGTDTQYF
DNA: TGTGCCAGCGGCCCAGGGGGCACAGATACGCAGTATTTT

V: TRBV12-3/TRBV12-4
J: TRBJ1-2
size: many
D: -
CDR3: CASSTTGNGYTF
DNA: TGTGCCAGCAGCACAACGGGAAATGGCTACACCTTC

V: TRBV5-1
J: TRBJ2-6
size: few
D: -
CDR3: CASGSFSGANVLTF
DNA: TGCGCCAGCGGGAGCTTCTCTGGGGCCAACGTCCTGACTTTC

V: TRBV4-1
J: TRBJ1-2
size: many
D: -
CDR3: CASSQEWGPGGLYGYTF
DNA: TGCGCCAGCAGCCAAGAGTGGGGGCCCGGAGGGTTATATGGCTACACCTTC

V: TRBV18
J: TRBJ2-1
size: many
D: -
CDR3: CASSPGSGSRNEQFF
DNA: TGTGCCAGCTCACCGGGGAGTGGGAGCAGGAATGAGCAGTTCTTC

V: TRBV3-1
J: TRBJ2-7
size: many
D: -
CDR3: CATQDSTYEQYF
DNA: TGTGCCACCCAGGACAGTACCTACGAGCAGTACTTC

V: TRBV6-5
J: TRBJ2-7
size: many
D: TRBD2
CDR3: CASSRSGSQSLYEQYF
DNA: TGTGCCAGCAGTCGAAGCGGGAGTCAATCCCTCTACGAGCAGTACTTC

V: TRBV5-1
J: TRBJ2-7
size: many
D: -
CDR3: CASSSGGREQYF
DNA: TGCGCCAGCAGCTCCGGGGGACGCGAGCAGTACTTC

V: TRBV12-3/TRBV12-4
J: TRBJ2-6
size: -
D: TRBD1
CDR3: CASRGTGGTGANVLTF
DNA: TGTGCCAGCAGGGGGACAGGGGGAACTGGGGCCAACGTCCTGACTTTC

V: TRBV12-3/TRBV12-4
J: TRBJ1-2
size: many
D: -
CDR3: CASSPRRIGNGYTF
DNA: TGTGCCAGCAGTCCAAGAAGGATAGGGAATGGCTACACCTTC

V: TRBV19
J: TRBJ1-3
size: -
D: -
CDR3: CASRLGNTIYF
DNA: TGTGCCAGTAGGCTCGGAAACACCATATATTTT

V: TRBV27
J: TRBJ2-3
size: -
D: TRBD2
CDR3: CASNSPTSGGSTDTQYF
DNA: TGTGCCAGCAACAGCCCCACTAGCGGGGGTTCCACAGATACGCAGTATTTT

V: TRBV3-1
J: TRBJ2-3
size: -
D: -
CDR3: CASSHLYTDTQYF
DNA: TGTGCCAGCAGCCACCTTTACACAGATACGCAGTATTTT

V: TRBV2
J: TRBJ2-3
size: many
D: -
CDR3: CASSVLGGGVTDTQYF
DNA: TGTGCCAGCAGTGTCCTAGGAGGCGGGGTTACAGATACGCAGTATTTT

V: TRBV3-1
J: TRBJ1-2
size: -
D: -
CDR3: CASSQALYGYTF
DNA: TGTGCCAGCAGCCAGGCCCTGTATGGCTACACCTTC

V: TRBV12-3/TRBV12-4
J: TRBJ1-6
size: -
D: -
CDR3: CASSFGATNSPLHF
DNA: TGTGCCAGCAGTTTTGGGGCAACAAATTCACCCCTCCACTTT

V: TRBV29-1
J: TRBJ2-1
size: many
D: -
CDR3: CSVEPGRGNEQFF
DNA: TGCAGCGTTGAACCAGGGAGAGGGAATGAGCAGTTCTTC